Listed below are T cell receptor beta chains from one sample, sequenced in a study of technical replicates of blood from a few donors. Repertoires were generated with immunoSEQ multiplex PCR, while TCRdb's copy carries only in-frame clones and drops some. The sample records 75,000 to 95,000 clones, 90% to 95% being singletons. The source material was T cells isolated from PBMCs. Receptors originate from a human donor in good health. CDR3s include the opening cysteine and the closing phenylalanine or tryptophan. Fields, in order: V gene, D gene, clone size, J gene, CDR3 length, CDR3 protein, CDR3 DNA. D genes are given only for firm matches. Clone size appears in some rows only: once, few, many, or a class for an expanded clone.

v_call: TRBV2
d_call: -
clone_size: -
j_call: TRBJ1-2
cdr3_length: 14
cdr3_aa: CASSYRTANYGYTF
cdr3_nt: TGTGCCAGCAGTTACAGGACGGCTAACTATGGCTACACCTTC

v_call: TRBV5-1
d_call: TRBD1
clone_size: -
j_call: TRBJ1-1
cdr3_length: 14
cdr3_aa: CASSPGDRRSEAFF
cdr3_nt: TGCGCCAGCAGCCCAGGGGACAGGCGTAGTGAAGCTTTCTTT

v_call: TRBV2
d_call: TRBD1
clone_size: -
j_call: TRBJ2-7
cdr3_length: 16
cdr3_aa: CASSEAGGQGSYEQYF
cdr3_nt: TGTGCCAGCAGTGAAGCGGGGGGACAGGGTTCCTACGAGCAGTACTTC

v_call: TRBV27
d_call: -
clone_size: -
j_call: TRBJ1-5
cdr3_length: 15
cdr3_aa: CASSWRDGPNQPQHF
cdr3_nt: TGTGCCAGCAGTTGGCGGGACGGCCCGAATCAGCCCCAGCATTTT

v_call: TRBV4-1
d_call: -
clone_size: once
j_call: TRBJ2-3
cdr3_length: 17
cdr3_aa: CASSQVGLLGSSDTQYF
cdr3_nt: TGCGCCAGCAGCCAAGTGGGCCTTCTAGGGAGCTCAGATACGCAGTATTTT

v_call: TRBV5-6
d_call: TRBD1
clone_size: -
j_call: TRBJ1-4
cdr3_length: 14
cdr3_aa: CASSLDRGVEKLFF
cdr3_nt: TGTGCCAGCAGCTTGGACAGGGGGGTTGAAAAACTGTTTTTT

v_call: TRBV18
d_call: TRBD2
clone_size: -
j_call: TRBJ2-7
cdr3_length: 15
cdr3_aa: CASSPPLAGGNEQYF
cdr3_nt: TGTGCCAGCTCACCACCACTAGCGGGAGGGAACGAGCAGTACTTC

v_call: TRBV10-1
d_call: -
clone_size: -
j_call: TRBJ2-3
cdr3_length: 16
cdr3_aa: CASSGGHLGRTDTQYF
cdr3_nt: TGCGCCAGCAGTGGGGGCCATTTGGGCCGCACAGATACGCAGTATTTT

v_call: TRBV5-1
d_call: TRBD2
clone_size: -
j_call: TRBJ2-3
cdr3_length: 15
cdr3_aa: CASSVTSARTDTQYF
cdr3_nt: TGCGCCAGCAGCGTGACTAGCGCGCGCACAGATACGCAGTATTTT

v_call: TRBV10-3
d_call: TRBD1
clone_size: -
j_call: TRBJ2-7
cdr3_length: 16
cdr3_aa: CAISGQGVGLSYEQYF
cdr3_nt: TGTGCCATCAGTGGGCAGGGGGTGGGCCTGTCCTACGAGCAGTACTTC

v_call: TRBV28
d_call: -
clone_size: -
j_call: TRBJ1-1
cdr3_length: 12
cdr3_aa: CASSSIGQEAFF
cdr3_nt: TGTGCCAGCAGTTCGATTGGACAGGAAGCTTTCTTT

v_call: TRBV6-5
d_call: TRBD1
clone_size: -
j_call: TRBJ2-7
cdr3_length: 15
cdr3_aa: CASSQGQGATYEQYF
cdr3_nt: TGTGCCAGCAGCCAGGGACAGGGGGCCACCTACGAGCAGTACTTC

v_call: TRBV6-1
d_call: -
clone_size: -
j_call: TRBJ2-7
cdr3_length: 15
cdr3_aa: CASSELQGGSYEQYF
cdr3_nt: TGTGCCAGCAGTGAACTGCAGGGAGGATCCTACGAGCAGTACTTC

v_call: TRBV27
d_call: -
clone_size: -
j_call: TRBJ2-2
cdr3_length: 12
cdr3_aa: CASSRDLGELFF
cdr3_nt: TGTGCCAGCAGTCGGGATTTAGGGGAGCTGTTTTTT

v_call: TRBV2
d_call: -
clone_size: -
j_call: TRBJ1-1
cdr3_length: 13
cdr3_aa: CASRRGGNTEAFF
cdr3_nt: TGTGCCAGCCGTAGAGGGGGTAACACTGAAGCTTTCTTT

v_call: TRBV7-9
d_call: TRBD1
clone_size: -
j_call: TRBJ1-2
cdr3_length: 13
cdr3_aa: CASSTTGDRGYTF
cdr3_nt: TGTGCCAGCAGCACGACAGGGGATCGTGGCTACACCTTC

v_call: TRBV25-1
d_call: TRBD1
clone_size: -
j_call: TRBJ2-3
cdr3_length: 15
cdr3_aa: CASSAGQGSTDTQYF
cdr3_nt: TGTGCCAGCAGTGCCGGACAGGGGAGCACAGATACGCAGTATTTT

v_call: TRBV11-3
d_call: -
clone_size: -
j_call: TRBJ2-2
cdr3_length: 14
cdr3_aa: CASSFNSVTRELFF
cdr3_nt: TGTGCCAGCAGTTTTAACTCGGTCACCCGGGAGCTGTTTTTT

v_call: TRBV6-5
d_call: -
clone_size: -
j_call: TRBJ1-1
cdr3_length: 13
cdr3_aa: CASSKQVNTEAFF
cdr3_nt: TGTGCCAGCAGTAAACAGGTGAACACTGAAGCTTTCTTT

v_call: TRBV6-6
d_call: TRBD2
clone_size: -
j_call: TRBJ2-2
cdr3_length: 16
cdr3_aa: CASIPWASGGTGELFF
cdr3_nt: TGTGCCAGCATTCCCTGGGCTAGCGGGGGAACCGGGGAGCTGTTTTTT

v_call: TRBV15
d_call: TRBD2
clone_size: -
j_call: TRBJ2-1
cdr3_length: 18
cdr3_aa: CATSRGLAGGGSYNEQFF
cdr3_nt: TGTGCCACCAGCAGAGGACTAGCGGGTGGGGGCTCCTACAATGAGCAGTTCTTC

v_call: TRBV5-1
d_call: -
clone_size: once
j_call: TRBJ1-1
cdr3_length: 13
cdr3_aa: CASSEELNTEAFF
cdr3_nt: TGCGCCAGCAGCGAGGAATTGAACACTGAAGCTTTCTTT

v_call: TRBV7-2
d_call: TRBD2
clone_size: once
j_call: TRBJ2-7
cdr3_length: 16
cdr3_aa: CASSLAPGLAIDEQYF
cdr3_nt: TGTGCCAGCAGCTTAGCGCCGGGACTAGCGATTGACGAGCAGTACTTC

v_call: TRBV13
d_call: TRBD1
clone_size: -
j_call: TRBJ1-1
cdr3_length: 15
cdr3_aa: CASSSSGGAGTEAFF
cdr3_nt: TGTGCCAGCAGCTCTTCAGGGGGCGCAGGCACTGAAGCTTTCTTT

v_call: TRBV28
d_call: -
clone_size: -
j_call: TRBJ1-2
cdr3_length: 13
cdr3_aa: CASSSGWQYGYTF
cdr3_nt: TGTGCCAGCAGTTCGGGGTGGCAGTATGGCTACACCTTC

v_call: TRBV27
d_call: TRBD1
clone_size: -
j_call: TRBJ2-3
cdr3_length: 15
cdr3_aa: CASIATGVNTDTQYF
cdr3_nt: TGTGCCAGCATAGCGACAGGGGTTAACACAGATACGCAGTATTTT

v_call: TRBV5-1
d_call: TRBD1
clone_size: -
j_call: TRBJ2-1
cdr3_length: 13
cdr3_aa: CASSLAGGNEQFF
cdr3_nt: TGCGCCAGCAGCTTAGCAGGGGGCAATGAGCAGTTCTTC

v_call: TRBV2
d_call: -
clone_size: -
j_call: TRBJ1-5
cdr3_length: 15
cdr3_aa: CASSLIQGPGRPQHF
cdr3_nt: TGTGCCAGCAGCCTAATACAGGGTCCCGGACGTCCCCAGCATTTT

v_call: TRBV19
d_call: TRBD2
clone_size: -
j_call: TRBJ2-2
cdr3_length: 16
cdr3_aa: CASSTNGGALTGELFF
cdr3_nt: TGTGCCAGTAGTACCAACGGGGGGGCCTTGACCGGGGAGCTGTTTTTT

v_call: TRBV29-1
d_call: -
clone_size: -
j_call: TRBJ2-5
cdr3_length: 14
cdr3_aa: CSVEGFRVEETQYF
cdr3_nt: TGCAGCGTTGAAGGTTTCAGGGTCGAAGAGACCCAGTACTTC

v_call: TRBV6-1
d_call: -
clone_size: -
j_call: TRBJ1-2
cdr3_length: 11
cdr3_aa: CASSDSDGYTF
cdr3_nt: TGTGCCAGTTCAGACAGTGATGGCTACACCTTC

v_call: TRBV9
d_call: -
clone_size: -
j_call: TRBJ1-6
cdr3_length: 13
cdr3_aa: CASSVPGDSPLHF
cdr3_nt: TGTGCCAGCAGCGTACCGGGGGATTCACCCCTCCACTTT

v_call: TRBV5-1
d_call: TRBD1
clone_size: -
j_call: TRBJ1-4
cdr3_length: 17
cdr3_aa: CASSFGQGASLSEKLFF
cdr3_nt: TGCGCCAGCAGCTTCGGACAGGGGGCATCCCTTAGTGAAAAACTGTTTTTT

v_call: TRBV5-1
d_call: TRBD1
clone_size: -
j_call: TRBJ1-3
cdr3_length: 15
cdr3_aa: CASSFMTGAVNTIYF
cdr3_nt: TGCGCCAGCAGCTTCATGACAGGGGCTGTAAACACCATATATTTT

v_call: TRBV5-1
d_call: -
clone_size: -
j_call: TRBJ2-3
cdr3_length: 15
cdr3_aa: CASSLLDFSTDTQYF
cdr3_nt: TGCGCCAGCAGCCTGCTGGACTTTAGCACAGATACGCAGTATTTT

v_call: TRBV4-1
d_call: -
clone_size: -
j_call: TRBJ1-3
cdr3_length: 15
cdr3_aa: CASSQPGHSGNTIYF
cdr3_nt: TGCGCCAGCAGCCAGCCGGGACACTCTGGAAACACCATATATTTT

v_call: TRBV11-3
d_call: TRBD1
clone_size: -
j_call: TRBJ1-3
cdr3_length: 17
cdr3_aa: CASSLGRRDRTQGTIYF
cdr3_nt: TGTGCCAGCAGCTTAGGGCGTCGGGACAGAACGCAAGGTACCATATATTTT

v_call: TRBV28
d_call: TRBD2
clone_size: few
j_call: TRBJ2-5
cdr3_length: 18
cdr3_aa: CASSFFLPMAGDQETQYF
cdr3_nt: TGTGCCAGCAGTTTTTTTTTGCCCATGGCGGGGGATCAAGAGACCCAGTACTTC

v_call: TRBV13
d_call: TRBD1
clone_size: -
j_call: TRBJ1-2
cdr3_length: 13
cdr3_aa: CASSGQGKSGYTF
cdr3_nt: TGTGCCAGCAGTGGACAGGGGAAAAGTGGCTACACCTTC

v_call: TRBV2
d_call: TRBD1
clone_size: once
j_call: TRBJ1-5
cdr3_length: 14
cdr3_aa: CASMGGTGYQPQHF
cdr3_nt: TGTGCCAGCATGGGGGGGACAGGGTATCAGCCCCAGCATTTT

v_call: TRBV2
d_call: -
clone_size: -
j_call: TRBJ1-2
cdr3_length: 15
cdr3_aa: CASSEAGDPNYGYTF
cdr3_nt: TGTGCCAGCAGTGAAGCGGGCGACCCTAACTATGGCTACACCTTC

v_call: TRBV7-9
d_call: TRBD2
clone_size: -
j_call: TRBJ2-1
cdr3_length: 12
cdr3_aa: CASSLAAGGRFF
cdr3_nt: TGTGCCAGCAGCTTAGCAGCGGGGGGGCGTTTCTTC

v_call: TRBV18
d_call: -
clone_size: -
j_call: TRBJ1-1
cdr3_length: 15
cdr3_aa: CASSFDTGSYTEAFF
cdr3_nt: TGTGCCAGCTCGTTCGACACAGGGTCTTACACTGAAGCTTTCTTT

v_call: TRBV28
d_call: TRBD1
clone_size: -
j_call: TRBJ1-2
cdr3_length: 13
cdr3_aa: CASSLGTDYGYTF
cdr3_nt: TGTGCCAGCAGTTTAGGGACAGACTATGGCTACACCTTC

v_call: TRBV19
d_call: TRBD1
clone_size: -
j_call: TRBJ2-7
cdr3_length: 16
cdr3_aa: CASSLRGQGFGYEQYF
cdr3_nt: TGTGCCAGTAGTCTCAGAGGACAGGGCTTCGGGTACGAGCAGTACTTC

v_call: TRBV29-1
d_call: TRBD1
clone_size: once
j_call: TRBJ1-2
cdr3_length: 14
cdr3_aa: CSVEAPGTGEGYTF
cdr3_nt: TGCAGCGTTGAAGCCCCCGGGACAGGGGAGGGCTACACCTTC

v_call: TRBV28
d_call: TRBD1
clone_size: -
j_call: TRBJ2-7
cdr3_length: 15
cdr3_aa: CASSLVGQPSLEQYF
cdr3_nt: TGTGCCAGCAGTCTTGTGGGACAGCCTAGCCTCGAGCAGTACTTC

v_call: TRBV27
d_call: -
clone_size: -
j_call: TRBJ1-5
cdr3_length: 13
cdr3_aa: CASRRGGNQPQHF
cdr3_nt: TGTGCCAGCAGACGGGGGGGTAATCAGCCCCAGCATTTT

v_call: TRBV7-9
d_call: TRBD2
clone_size: -
j_call: TRBJ2-1
cdr3_length: 17
cdr3_aa: CASSPFPGLASYNEQFF
cdr3_nt: TGTGCCAGCAGCCCGTTTCCTGGACTAGCGAGCTACAATGAGCAGTTCTTC

v_call: TRBV5-1
d_call: TRBD2
clone_size: -
j_call: TRBJ2-1
cdr3_length: 15
cdr3_aa: CASSLVGRANNEQFF
cdr3_nt: TGCGCCAGCAGCTTGGTCGGGAGGGCAAACAATGAGCAGTTCTTC

v_call: TRBV5-4
d_call: -
clone_size: -
j_call: TRBJ1-4
cdr3_length: 13
cdr3_aa: CASSSDSSGKLFF
cdr3_nt: TGTGCCAGCAGCTCGGACAGTTCTGGAAAACTGTTTTTT

v_call: TRBV9
d_call: -
clone_size: -
j_call: TRBJ1-5
cdr3_length: 14
cdr3_aa: CASSVSAGGQPQHF
cdr3_nt: TGTGCCAGCAGCGTATCTGCCGGGGGTCAGCCCCAGCATTTT